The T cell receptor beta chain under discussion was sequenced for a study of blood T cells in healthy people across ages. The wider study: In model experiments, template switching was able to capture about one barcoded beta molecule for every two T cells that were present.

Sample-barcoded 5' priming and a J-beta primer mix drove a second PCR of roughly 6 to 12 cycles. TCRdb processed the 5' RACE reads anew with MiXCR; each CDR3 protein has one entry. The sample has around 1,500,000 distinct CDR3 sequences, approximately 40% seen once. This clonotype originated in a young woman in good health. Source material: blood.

The CDR3 region is CATGIGDPSTDTQYF. The CDR3 DNA follows: TGCGCCACTGGGATCGGAGACCCTAGCACAGATACGCAGTATTTT. The gene calls are TRBV5-1 and TRBJ2-3; D not certain. The germline V gene has CDR1 SGHRS and CDR2 YFSETQ. V was trimmed by 9 bases and J by 0 bases, leaving 17 bases between them. The CDR3 is 15 residues long.